A selection of T cell receptor beta chains follows, all from one sample in a study of blood T cell repertoires in COVID-19. Only in-frame clones appear in the TCRdb table, and some are missing; sequencing was by immunoSEQ multiplex PCR. The data contain 100,000 to 130,000 clones, roughly 83% of them singletons. Specimen: peripheral blood. Receptors originate from a human donor in a cohort sampled during active COVID-19. Both conserved end residues are trimmed from each CDR3.

J: TRBJ2-7
V: TRBV27
CDR3: ASSITGFLHEQY

J: TRBJ2-2
V: TRBV4-3
CDR3: ASSQVIAGGHTGELF

J: TRBJ2-1
V: TRBV18
CDR3: ASSPPAGQREQF

J: TRBJ2-2
V: TRBV5-4
CDR3: ASSLGGRRNTGELF

J: TRBJ1-5
V: TRBV29-1
CDR3: SVGQGGNNQPQH

J: TRBJ2-7
V: TRBV27
CDR3: ASSRPRTSGGYEQY

J: TRBJ2-1
V: TRBV5-6
CDR3: ASSLEPGGLNNEQF

J: TRBJ2-1
V: TRBV7-6
CDR3: ASSAPGTGGNEQF

J: TRBJ2-4
V: TRBV7-9
CDR3: ASSLAGVRTKNIQY

J: TRBJ2-2
V: TRBV30
CDR3: AWGWTSGSLGPGELF

J: TRBJ1-3
V: TRBV5-6
CDR3: ASSFPPQFSGNTIY

J: TRBJ2-3
V: TRBV15
CDR3: ATSLAGGADTQY

J: TRBJ2-1
V: TRBV4-3
CDR3: ASSQDRGFAEQF

J: TRBJ1-5
V: TRBV28
CDR3: ASSTPGTGKNQPQH

J: TRBJ1-1
V: TRBV5-1
CDR3: ASSLRGQEGNTEAF

J: TRBJ2-7
V: TRBV4-1
CDR3: ASSQEGLAGDAYEQY

J: TRBJ1-1
V: TRBV5-1
CDR3: ASSFARGGMNTEAF

J: TRBJ2-3
V: TRBV12-5
CDR3: ASGLVVWTGGELGSTDTQY

J: TRBJ2-2
V: TRBV7-9
CDR3: ASSQAGGPGELF

J: TRBJ2-6
V: TRBV11-2
CDR3: ASTGQGMNPGANVLT

J: TRBJ2-1
V: TRBV9
CDR3: ASSVLGSGYNEQF

J: TRBJ1-4
V: TRBV9
CDR3: ASSSPTGVVNEKLF

J: TRBJ2-1
V: TRBV6-1
CDR3: ASSEGSGVYNEQF

J: TRBJ1-2
V: TRBV7-2
CDR3: ASSLETGKKT

J: TRBJ2-5
V: TRBV6-5
CDR3: ASGTGSAVQETQY